Following are 19 T cell receptor beta chains from one sample sequenced in a study of siplizumab effects on memory and regulatory T cells. Method: immunoSEQ multiplex PCR; TCRdb's copy keeps in-frame clones and lacks some. The sample shows approximately 56,000 clones, less than 98% of them seen only once. Sequencing was performed on naive CD8+ T cells sorted from blood. All receptors derive from a human donor in good health.

The J gene is TRBJ1-4, the V gene TRBV13; 8 nucleotides match TRBD1. Germline V gene lookup returns CDR1 PRHDT and CDR2 FYEKMQ (reference sequence). V gave up 2 bases and J gave up 8 bases; unmatched junction bases: 4. The CDR3 covers 14 residues. In DNA form, the CDR3 reads TGTGCCAGCAGCTTAAGACAGGGGAAGGAAAAACTGTTTTTT. It encodes CASSLRQGKEKLFF.

This sequence joins TRBV18 and TRBJ2-1, with D tentatively TRBD2 (6 bases). CDR1 KGHSH and CDR2 LQKENI come from the germline V gene. This CDR3 spans 15 amino acids. The germline V and J ends were trimmed by 6 bases and 2 bases, with 14 bases remaining between them. The CDR3 here is CASSAGTYAYNEQFF. DNA of the CDR3: TGTGCCAGCTCTGCCGGGACTTATGCCTACAATGAGCAGTTCTTC. The full variable domain, completed using reference TRBV18 and TRBJ2-1, is NAGVMQNPRHLVRRRGQEARLRCSPMKGHSHVYWYRQLPEEGLKFMVYLQKENIIDESGMPKERFSAEFPKEGPSILRIQQVVRGDSAAYFCASSAGTYAYNEQFFGPGTRLTVL.

This clone was picked up one time. The chain joins TRBV9 to TRBJ2-2; TRBD2 might be the D (5 bases). Germline CDR1 SGDLS, CDR2 YYNGEE. Trimming stripped 7 bases from V and 7 bases from J, with 14 bases between. CDR3 size: 13 residues. Here the CDR3 reads CASQSGLGGELFF. CDR3 nucleotide sequence: TGTGCCAGCCAGTCGGGATTGGGCGGGGAGCTGTTTTTT.

J is TRBJ2-7 and V is TRBV6-5; tentative D call: TRBD2 (6 bases). The CDR3 loop spans 15 amino acids. Trimming pared 6 bases from V and 1 base from J, leaving 16 bases between. Germline-derived CDR1 and CDR2 are MNHEY and SVGAGI. CDR3 region: CASRERDLPSYEQYF. The CDR3 coding sequence is TGTGCCAGCAGAGAGAGGGACTTACCTTCCTACGAGCAGTACTTC.

This chain uses TRBV7-6 with TRBJ2-3, with no clear D. Germline V lookup: CDR1 SGHVS, CDR2 FNYEAQ. V dropped 5 bases and J dropped 4 bases, with 19 bases sitting between them. The CDR3 loop spans 16 amino acids. CDR3 amino acids: CASSARAGLPADTQYF. As DNA, the CDR3 is TGTGCCAGCAGCGCCCGGGCCGGCTTACCCGCAGATACGCAGTATTTT.

The genes are TRBV4-1 and TRBJ2-3; TRBD2 agrees at 13 bases. With V trimmed by 5 bases and J by 3 bases, 11 bases remained unmatched. The CDR3 runs to 18 residues. Germline assignment: CDR1 MGHRA and CDR2 YSYEKL. CDR3 protein: CASSALSPLAGGTDTQYF. The CDR3 DNA is TGCGCCAGCAGCGCGCTCTCCCCACTAGCGGGAGGGACAGATACGCAGTATTTT.

The gene calls are TRBV25-1 and TRBJ2-7; TRBD2 matches at 9 bases. The CDR3 spans 13 residues. The ends lost 6 bases at V and 2 bases at J; junction bases unmatched: 2. Germline loops: CDR1 MGHDK, CDR2 SYGVNS. The CDR3 here is CASRLAGTYEQYF. In DNA, the CDR3 is TGTGCCAGCAGACTAGCGGGCACCTACGAGCAGTACTTC.

The gene calls are TRBV6-5 and TRBJ1-3; D is unclear. Germline CDR1 is MNHEY and CDR2 is SVGAGI. V was pared by 4 bases and J by 3 bases, with 1 base between. The length of the CDR3 is 11 residues. In DNA form, the CDR3 reads TGTGCCAGCAGTTTTGGAAACACCATATATTTT. Translation: CASSFGNTIYF.

This clone was observed once. The chain has TRBV5-1 and TRBJ2-7; D is perhaps TRBD1 or TRBD2 (6 bases each). Germline CDR1 SGHRS, CDR2 YFSETQ. The CDR3 consists of 12 residues. Trimming left V 2 bases short and J 6 bases short, with 9 bases between. This chain's CDR3 is CASSLEGGEQYF. For the CDR3, the DNA is TGCGCCAGCAGCTTAGAGGGGGGCGAGCAGTACTTC.

The J gene is TRBJ2-2, the V gene TRBV15, with 9 bases fitting TRBD1. Trimming at V came to 2 bases and at J to 0 bases, leaving 13 bases not matched to a gene. Germline V lookup: CDR1 LNHNV, CDR2 YYDKDF (reference sequence). This CDR3 comprises 20 residues. The CDR3 protein is CATSRRGKQGATTNTGELFF. The DNA for the CDR3 is TGTGCCACCAGCAGAAGGGGGAAACAGGGGGCGACTACGAACACCGGGGAGCTGTTTTTT.

With respect to this clone: One junction end does not reproduce the germline sequence, and a read error may be involved. This sequence joins TRBV27 and TRBJ2-7; TRBD1 agrees at 9 bases. CDR3 length: 15 amino acids. Germline lookup yields CDR1 MNHEY and CDR2 SMNVEV (reference sequence). Here the CDR3 reads CASSLGTGSSYKQYF. The DNA for the CDR3 is TGTGCCAGCAGTCTCGGGACAGGGAGCTCCTACAAGCAGTACTTC.

This clone was seen a single time. The CDR3 DNA sequence: TGTGCCAGCAGCAAAAGGACTGCCTCCTACGAGCAGTACTTC. As protein: CASSKRTASYEQYF. This sequence joins TRBV5-6 and TRBJ2-7, with D maybe TRBD2 (5 bases). CDR3 length: 14 amino acids. V dropped 4 bases and J dropped 0 bases, with 11 bases sitting between them. Germline assignment: CDR1 SGHDT and CDR2 YYEEEE. Filled out from reference TRBV5-6 and TRBJ2-7, the complete variable domain reads DAGVTQSPTHLIKTRGQQVTLRCSPKSGHDTVSWYQQALGQGPQFIFQYYEEEERQRGNFPDRFSGHQFPNYSSELNVNALLLGDSALYLCASSKRTASYEQYFGPGTRLTVT.

This CDR3 is CASSATGGVYEQYF. The CDR3 coding sequence is TGTGCCAGCAGCGCTACAGGGGGGGTCTACGAGCAGTACTTC. The chain is built from TRBV5-6 and TRBJ2-7; maybe TRBD1 (8 bases). Looked up from germline, CDR1 is SGHDT and CDR2 is YYEEEE. The CDR3 sequence is 14 residues long. The V and J ends lost 4 bases and 3 bases respectively, with 14 bases between them.

The chain employs TRBV27 and TRBJ2-1, with TRBD2 matching 14 bases. The CDR3 contains 19 residues. Per the germline V gene, CDR1 is MNHEY and CDR2 is SMNVEV (reference sequence). V trimming: 8 bases; J trimming: 7 bases; junction bases outside the gene matches: 19. CDR3 nucleotide sequence: TGTGCCAGCCGACCCCAGGGACTAGCGGGAGACCGACCGGGAAATGAGCAGTTCTTC. It is translated as CASRPQGLAGDRPGNEQFF.

The chain employs TRBV7-9 and TRBJ2-5; D uncertain. The CDR3 is made up of 12 amino acids. The V gene's germline CDR1 is SEHNR and CDR2 FQNEAQ (reference sequence). Trimming cost V 3 bases and J 4 bases, with 6 bases left between them. The CDR3 sequence is CASSLILETQYF. The CDR3 DNA follows: TGTGCCAGCAGCTTGATCCTAGAGACCCAGTACTTC.

J is TRBJ2-7 and V is TRBV4-1; TRBD1 aligns across 7 bases. Trimming at V came to 4 bases and at J to 2 bases, leaving 8 bases not matched to a gene. The length of the CDR3 is 15 residues. Germline lookup yields CDR1 MGHRA and CDR2 YSYEKL. The chain's CDR3 is CASSPRTGKTYEQYF. The CDR3 nucleotides read TGCGCCAGCAGCCCCCGGACAGGAAAAACCTACGAGCAGTACTTC.

The chain employs TRBV7-3 and TRBJ2-1; perhaps TRBD2 as D (6 bases). V was clipped by 1 base and J by 5 bases, with 12 bases between them. This CDR3 has 15 amino acids. Germline V lookup: CDR1 SGHTA, CDR2 FQGTGA. In nucleotides, the CDR3 is TGTGCCAGCAGCTTAATTCCGGGAGTCGACAATGAGCAGTTCTTC. Encoded protein: CASSLIPGVDNEQFF. Full variable domain (rest looked up from reference TRBV7-3 and TRBJ2-1): GAGVSQTPSNKVTEKGKYVELRCDPISGHTALYWYRQSLGQGPEFLIYFQGTGAADDSGLPNDRFFAVRPEGSVSTLKIQRTERGDSAVYLCASSLIPGVDNEQFFGPGTRLTVL.

This chain connects TRBV5-6 to TRBJ2-7; a weak D match, TRBD2 (5 bases). Trimming removed 5 bases from V and 3 bases from J, with 12 bases in between. In germline, CDR1 is SGHDT, CDR2 YYEEEE. This CDR3 has 13 amino acids. CDR3 sequence reads: CASRPGLNYEQYF. The CDR3 DNA reads as TGTGCCAGCAGACCCGGACTTAACTACGAGCAGTACTTC.

V usage is TRBV4-3 and J usage is TRBJ2-1, with 9 bases matching TRBD2. J gave up 3 bases and V 1 base, and 4 bases lay outside the gene matches. This CDR3 region has 16 residues. Germline V gene sequence: CDR1 LGHNA, CDR2 YSLEER. This CDR3 reads CASSQGAGGGYNEQFF. As DNA, the CDR3 is TGCGCCAGCAGCCAAGGGGCGGGAGGGGGCTACAATGAGCAGTTCTTC.